The sequence of this T cell receptor (beta chain) was determined in a study of T cells in tuberculosis. Study overall: PBMC were archived before or within 7 days of starting treatment. Points from the study as a whole: Active tuberculosis cases were adults; controls were adolescents. Smaller distances to GMM-specific TCRs suggested their expansion in active tuberculosis.

Time point described: new active TB diagnosis, blood taken before or within 7 days of starting treatment. This CDR3 has 15 amino acids. V lost 4 bases to trimming and J lost 2 bases, with 15 bases between them. Per the germline V gene, CDR1 is SGDLS and CDR2 is YYNGEE. As regards this clone: Antigen unknown.

Produced via immunoSEQ multiplex PCR; TCRdb's table is partial and in-frame only. In the table there are over 30,000 clones, over 85% of which are singletons. The starting material was PBMCs, obtained at tuberculosis diagnosis. The TCR was taken from an adult with tuberculosis. This chain joins TRBV9 and TRBJ2-5; D call uncertain. The CDR3 coding sequence is TGTGCCAGCAGCCTCCCGGCTCTAGGTCAAGAGACCCAGTACTTC. It codes for CASSLPALGQETQYF.